Given below is one T cell receptor (beta chain) in context. Sequenced by immunoSEQ multiplex PCR; TCRdb stores in-frame clones only, minus some. This table holds 95,000 to 100,000 clones, roughly 95% found once. The data belong to a study of technical replicates of blood from several donors. This CDR3 is built from 12 residues. The germline gives CDR1 PRHDT, CDR2 FYEKMQ (reference sequence). V dropped 5 bases and J dropped 5 bases, with 9 bases sitting between them. The clonotype was recovered from a human donor in good health. This chain uses TRBV13 with TRBJ1-2; tentative D call: TRBD1 (5 bases). Input material: T cells isolated from PBMCs. CDR3 loop: CASSLRQYGYTF. The CDR3, as DNA: TGTGCCAGCAGCCTCCGACAGTATGGCTACACCTTC. Using reference TRBV13 and TRBJ1-2 for the parts outside the CDR3, the full variable domain is AAGVIQSPRHLIKEKRETATLKCYPIPRHDTVYWYQQGPGQDPQFLISFYEKMQSDKGSIPDRFSAQQFSDYHSELNMSSLELGDSALYFCASSLRQYGYTFGSGTRLTVV.